This T cell receptor beta chain derives from a study of T-cell memory formation after mild COVID-19. On the study more broadly: Clustering of TCRs was largely donor specific.

This clonotype has just a few counts. Germline assignment: CDR1 MNHEY and CDR2 SMNVEV (reference sequence). Trimming at V came to 5 bases and at J to 4 bases, leaving 8 bases not matched to a gene. The CDR3 is 16 amino acids. TCRdb independently ran MiXCR on the 5' RACE reads; one entry per CDR3 protein. The sample carries 140,000 or so distinct CDR3 sequences, around 14% recorded once. This chain joins TRBV27 and TRBJ2-5; 12 bases agree with TRBD2. Sequencing used PBMCs or a T cell subset sorted from them (not recorded which). The sequence came from an adult woman who had mild COVID-19 (a few samples of this study predate the infection). Cell type and time point are not known. The DNA for the CDR3 is TGTGCCAGCAGTATCTCTAGCGGGAGGGCCGCAGAGACCCAGTACTTC. Translation gives CASSISSGRAAETQYF.